This TCR beta chain was retrieved from a study of blood T cell repertoires in COVID-19. As for the study in general: Acute and convalescent COVID-19 samples came from the United States, Italy and Spain. PBMCs, B-cell-depleted T cells, or T cells were the source of the cDNA or gDNA that made up the material.

Germline V gene sequence: CDR1 MNHNS, CDR2 SASEGT. The CDR3 has 15 residues. Between the trimmed V and J ends, which lost 2 bases and 5 bases, there was a span of 15 bases. Patients at the Seattle site were enrolled during active infection and followed longitudinally. Per the original methods: Estimates of nucleated cell counts were drawn from the amplification of reference gene primers. Here immunoSEQ multiplex PCR was the method, and the copy in TCRdb shows in-frame clones only, minus some. V, J and clone size are those of that table, while D and trimming were read from the DNA. The sample carries 250,000 to 350,000 clones, 70% to 85% recorded once.

The sequence derives from a human donor with COVID-19, enrolled during active disease. The donor label of this sample is uncertain. The chain recombines TRBV6-1 with TRBJ2-5; perhaps TRBD2 as D (5 bases). The sequenced sample was peripheral blood. The CDR3 DNA follows: TGTGCCAGCAGTGAACTCCGTGGAGGAGTGGAGACCCAGTACTTC. Its translation: CASSELRGGVETQYF.